Each of the 23 T cell receptor beta chains below was sequenced from the same sample in a study of immune evolution from preneoplasia to lung adenocarcinoma (dated by TCRdb to 2020 to 2023). Libraries came from the immunoSEQ multiplex PCR assay. What TCRdb holds here is the immuneACCESS table cut down to in-frame rearrangements. Part of the clones is not present; checked against another copy, under half of the missing clones reflect an unresolved V gene, and the others are unexplained. The sample has some 7,500 clones on record, about 85% of them singletons. The ten largest clones represent 2% to 2.5% of the sample. The specimen sequenced was FFPE minimally invasive lung adenocarcinoma tissue. The sample's cell subset or site label, decoded: micro-invasive lung adenocarcinoma (MIA). The receptors were sampled from a person of 80 years or more with lung adenocarcinoma.

The V call is TRBV10-3, the J call TRBJ1-5; no reliable D call. The CDR3 contains 12 residues. Germline CDR1 reads ENHRY; CDR2 reads SYGVKD. Between the trimmed V and J ends, which lost 2 bases and 9 bases, there was a span of 8 bases. The DNA of the CDR3 is TGTGCCATCAGTGAGAACGATGGGCCCCAGCATTTT. Its translation: CAISENDGPQHF.

The J gene is TRBJ2-3, the V gene TRBV5-1, with 9 bases that match TRBD2. The CDR3 spans 17 residues. The V and J ends lost 3 bases and 4 bases, in that order; junction bases with no gene match: 12. From germline, CDR1 is SGHRS and CDR2 YFSETQ. The CDR3 here is CASSSHGGTSTPDTQYF. CDR3 nucleotides: TGCGCCAGCAGCTCTCACGGGGGGACTAGCACCCCAGATACGCAGTATTTT.

This clone occurred a few times. The chain combines TRBV28 with TRBJ2-7; 10 positions match TRBD1. This CDR3 has 13 residues. The V segment lost 6 bases and the J segment 5 bases; nucleotides outside the gene matches: 4. The germline V gene has CDR1 MDHEN and CDR2 SYDVKM. The CDR3 loop is CASRGQGFNEQYF. The CDR3 DNA reads TGTGCCAGCAGGGGACAGGGGTTCAACGAGCAGTACTTC. The whole variable domain, filled in from reference TRBV28 and TRBJ2-7, reads DVKVTQSSRYLVKRTGEKVFLECVQDMDHENMFWYRQDPGLGLRLIYFSYDVKMKEKGDIPEGYSVSREKKERFSLILESASTNQTSMYLCASRGQGFNEQYFGPGTRLTVT.

V usage is TRBV28 and J usage is TRBJ2-6; tentatively, D is TRBD2 (5 bases). Germline V gene lookup returns CDR1 MDHEN and CDR2 SYDVKM. Trimming cost V 6 bases and J 0 bases, with 12 bases left between them. The CDR3 has 16 residues. CDR3 nucleotide sequence: TGTGCCAGCAGAACTAGTTCCAGCTCTGGGGCCAACGTCCTGACTTTC. As protein: CASRTSSSSGANVLTF.

The rearrangement links TRBV19 to TRBJ1-4, with TRBD1 matching over 7 bases. Germline V gene lookup returns CDR1 LNHDA and CDR2 SQIVND (reference sequence). V lost 8 bases and J lost 11; bases outside the gene matches: 11. CDR3 size: 13 residues. CDR3 protein: CASHRGFSEKLFF. The CDR3 nucleotides read TGTGCCAGTCACAGGGGTTTCTCGGAGAAACTGTTTTTT.

The chain is built from TRBV29-1 and TRBJ2-5; perhaps TRBD1 as D (6 bases). V was pared by 5 bases and J by 4 bases, with 11 bases between. From germline, CDR1 is SQVTM and CDR2 ANQGSEA. This CDR3 is built from 12 residues. CDR3 DNA: TGCAGCGTTTCCCAGGGGTCAGAGACCCAGTACTTC. This encodes CSVSQGSETQYF.

The chain uses TRBV5-6 and TRBJ2-2; perhaps TRBD2 as D (7 bases). CDR1 is SGHDT, CDR2 YYEEEE, per germline. This CDR3 spans 16 amino acids. Trimming shortened V by 0 bases and J by 7 bases, and 16 bases separated the two germline ends. CDR3 in amino acids: CASSLDPGGHFGELFF. CDR3 DNA: TGTGCCAGCAGCTTGGATCCCGGGGGGCATTTCGGGGAGCTGTTTTTT.

V gene TRBV2 combines with J gene TRBJ2-7; 9 nucleotides match TRBD2. From germline, CDR1 is SNHLY and CDR2 FYNNEI. Losses at the gene ends were 7 bases for V and 4 bases for J; bases not matched to a gene: 11. The CDR3 spans 15 residues. The CDR3 DNA is TGTGCCAGCAAGGCGATAGCGGGGGCCCCATACGAGCAGTACTTC. Encoded protein: CASKAIAGAPYEQYF.

The CDR3 region has the DNA TGCGCCAGCAGCCCCTCGGACAGGGCATGGATGGATACGCAGTATTTT. As protein: CASSPSDRAWMDTQYF. The chain couples TRBV4-1 to TRBJ2-3; 8 nucleotides agree with TRBD1. V lost 4 bases to trimming and J lost 6 bases; unmatched junction nucleotides: 12. CDR1 and CDR2 (germline): MGHRA, YSYEKL. The CDR3 is made up of 16 amino acids.

J is TRBJ1-1 and V is TRBV7-9; 8 nucleotides line up with TRBD1. Trimming took 4 bases from V and 10 from J; bases not matched to a gene: 5. The germline V gene encodes CDR1 SEHNR and CDR2 FQNEAQ (reference sequence). This CDR3 contains 12 residues. DNA for the CDR3: TGTGCCAGCAGCTCCACACAGGGGGGAGCTTTCTTT. Residues: CASSSTQGGAFF.

The chain combines TRBV6-1 with TRBJ2-7; perhaps TRBD2 as D (6 bases). V shed 8 bases and J shed 3 bases, with 14 bases lying between them. There are 13 residues in the CDR3. Germline V lookup: CDR1 MNHNS, CDR2 SASEGT. The CDR3 region has the DNA TGTGCCAGCGGAAAGGCGGGGAACTACGAGCAGTACTTC. This sequence encodes CASGKAGNYEQYF.

The chain joins TRBV19 to TRBJ2-5; TRBD2 matches 12 bases. The CDR3 consists of 16 residues. Germline V CDR1 and CDR2: LNHDA, SQIVND (reference sequence). J gave up 2 bases and V 4 bases, and 5 bases lay outside the gene matches. CDR3 sequence: CASSRRTSGEQETQYF. CDR3 in DNA: TGTGCCAGTAGTAGAAGGACTAGCGGGGAGCAAGAGACCCAGTACTTC.

The rearrangement uses TRBV5-1 and TRBJ2-1, with 12 bases fitting TRBD2. The germline V gene has CDR1 SGHRS and CDR2 YFSETQ. V was pared by 4 bases and J by 5 bases, with 4 bases of the junction left unmatched. The CDR3 sequence is 15 residues long. CDR3 protein: CASSVLAGGNNEQFF. CDR3 DNA: TGCGCCAGCAGCGTTCTAGCGGGGGGGAACAATGAGCAGTTCTTC.

This chain joins TRBV10-3 and TRBJ2-1; 8 bases align to TRBD2. The germline V gene has CDR1 ENHRY and CDR2 SYGVKD. The CDR3 is 17 amino acids. Germline trimming cut 3 bases from V and 6 bases from J; bases unmatched to any gene: 13. The CDR3 is CAISEGSSGFRPNEQFF. CDR3 DNA sequence: TGTGCCATCAGTGAAGGGTCTAGCGGGTTTCGCCCCAATGAGCAGTTCTTC.

The chain recombines TRBV9 with TRBJ1-1; tentatively, D is TRBD1 (6 bases). V lost 2 bases and J 3 bases, leaving 8 bases between the germline ends. The CDR3 contains 13 residues. The germline gives CDR1 SGDLS, CDR2 YYNGEE. CDR3 loop: CASSVEGDTEAFF. CDR3 in DNA: TGTGCCAGCAGCGTTGAGGGGGACACTGAAGCTTTCTTT.

A single count supports this clone. The rearrangement uses TRBV11-2 and TRBJ2-7; D possibly corresponds to TRBD2 (5 bases). Germline V CDR1 and CDR2: SGHAT, FQNNGV. The CDR3 covers 13 residues. Trimming took 3 bases from V and 2 from J, leaving 8 bases between them. The CDR3 here is CASSLGETYEQYF. In DNA form, the CDR3 reads TGTGCCAGCAGCTTGGGAGAAACCTACGAGCAGTACTTC.

This chain joins TRBV19 and TRBJ2-7; D ambiguous. Per the germline V gene, CDR1 is LNHDA and CDR2 is SQIVND (reference sequence). Trimming left V 6 bases short and J 0 bases short, with 15 bases between. This CDR3 region has 15 residues. The CDR3 sequence is CASSAQVPGSYEQYF. As DNA, the CDR3 is TGTGCCAGTAGCGCCCAGGTGCCGGGCTCCTACGAGCAGTACTTC.

The rearrangement joins TRBV27 to TRBJ1-1; a possible D gene is TRBD1 (5 bases). This CDR3 contains 16 residues. V was cut by 3 bases and J by 1 base, with 15 bases left in between. CDR1 is MNHEY and CDR2 is SMNVEV in the germline V gene (reference sequence). The CDR3 is CASSLGPGGGNTEAFF. The DNA of the CDR3 is TGTGCCAGCAGTTTGGGACCGGGGGGTGGGAACACTGAAGCTTTCTTT.

This clone was counted only a few times. The V call is TRBV5-4, the J call TRBJ2-6; D not resolved. V gave up 0 bases and J gave up 2 bases, with 12 bases separating them. The CDR3 runs to 17 residues. CDR1 is SGHNT and CDR2 is YYREEE in the germline V gene (reference sequence). CDR3 nucleotides: TGTGCCAGCAGCTTGGCTTTTGAGAGTCCTGGGGCCAACGTCCTGACTTTC. It encodes CASSLAFESPGANVLTF.

This rearrangement joins TRBV19 to TRBJ1-2; D not certain. The CDR3 totals 12 residues. The germline CDR1 and CDR2 sequences are LNHDA and SQIVND (reference sequence). The V and J ends lost 10 bases and 5 bases respectively, with 14 bases between them. The CDR3 region is CATDPGGYGYTF. DNA of the CDR3: TGTGCCACTGACCCGGGCGGATATGGCTACACCTTC.

Only a few counts were recorded for this clone. The chain is built from TRBV5-6 and TRBJ2-3; D not certain. Per germline, CDR1 SGHDT and CDR2 YYEEEE. V was trimmed by 4 bases and J by 4 bases, leaving 13 bases between them. This CDR3 region has 14 residues. As DNA, the CDR3 is TGTGCCAGCAGCGCCGTCAGCGCGTCAGATACGCAGTATTTT. Translating gives CASSAVSASDTQYF.

The rearrangement uses TRBV30 and TRBJ2-2; D gene uncertain. The germline gives CDR1 GTSNPN, CDR2 SVGIG (reference sequence). Trimming took 3 bases from V and 1 from J, leaving 9 bases between them. The CDR3 spans 14 residues. This CDR3 is CAWRGAQNTGELFF. The CDR3 nucleotides are TGTGCCTGGAGAGGCGCACAGAACACCGGGGAGCTGTTTTTT.

The V and J genes are TRBV5-1 and TRBJ2-1; D might be TRBD1 or TRBD2, each matching 5 bases. The CDR3 has 12 amino acids. V lost 4 bases and J lost 10, with 12 bases in between. The V gene's germline CDR1 is SGHRS and CDR2 YFSETQ. The CDR3 protein is CASSPDWGEQFF. The CDR3 bases are TGCGCCAGCAGCCCAGATTGGGGGGAGCAGTTCTTC.